The T cell receptor (beta chain) under discussion was sequenced for a study of OX40 agonist ivuxolimab in advanced cancers. In the study overall: The study gave patients intravenous ivuxolimab at 0.01 to 10 mg/kg every 2 weeks.

General study findings and limits: Among the lowest peripheral clonal expansion occurred in 0.1-3.0 mg/kg partial responders.

Points on this clone: Its antigen is not identified.

Repertoires were generated with immunoSEQ multiplex PCR, while TCRdb's copy carries only in-frame clones and drops some. The sample holds some 69,000 clones; 75% to 95% are singletons and the top ten take more than 0.45%. The source of this sequence is an adult with an advanced solid tumor such as melanoma, head and neck, liver or kidney cancer. This specimen was CD4+ or CD8+ T cells sorted from blood, taken in a trial of the OX40 agonist ivuxolimab.

The chain's CDR3 is CASRTGGRDQPQHF. CDR3 nucleotides: TGTGCCAGCCGAACGGGGGGGCGAGATCAGCCCCAGCATTTT. The chain employs TRBV28 and TRBJ1-5; D might be TRBD1 (6 bases). Germline V gene sequence: CDR1 MDHEN, CDR2 SYDVKM. The CDR3 spans 14 residues. V dropped 8 bases and J dropped 5 bases, with 16 bases sitting between them. Full variable domain (remainder filled in from reference TRBV28 and TRBJ1-5): DVKVTQSSRYLVKRTGEKVFLECVQDMDHENMFWYRQDPGLGLRLIYFSYDVKMKEKGDIPEGYSVSREKKERFSLILESASTNQTSMYLCASRTGGRDQPQHFGDGTRLSIL.